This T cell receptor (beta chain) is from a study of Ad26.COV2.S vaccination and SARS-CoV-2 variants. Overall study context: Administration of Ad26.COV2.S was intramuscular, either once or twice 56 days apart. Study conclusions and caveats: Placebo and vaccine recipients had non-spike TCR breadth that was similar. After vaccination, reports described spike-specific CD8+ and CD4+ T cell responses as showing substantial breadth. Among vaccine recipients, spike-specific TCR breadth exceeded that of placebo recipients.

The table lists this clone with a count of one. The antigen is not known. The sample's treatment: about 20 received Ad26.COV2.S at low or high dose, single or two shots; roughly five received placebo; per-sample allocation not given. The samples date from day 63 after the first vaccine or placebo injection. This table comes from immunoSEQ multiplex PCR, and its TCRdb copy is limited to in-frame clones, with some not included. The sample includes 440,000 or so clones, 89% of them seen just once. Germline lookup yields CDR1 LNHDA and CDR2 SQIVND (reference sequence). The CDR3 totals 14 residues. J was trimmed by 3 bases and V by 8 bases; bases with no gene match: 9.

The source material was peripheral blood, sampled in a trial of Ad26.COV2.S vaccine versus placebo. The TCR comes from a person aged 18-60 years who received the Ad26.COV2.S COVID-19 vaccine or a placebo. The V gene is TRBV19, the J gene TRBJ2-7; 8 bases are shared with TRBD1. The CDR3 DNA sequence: TGTGCCAGTTCAGTGGGAACAGGGGGCTACGAGCAGTACTTC. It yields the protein CASSVGTGGYEQYF.